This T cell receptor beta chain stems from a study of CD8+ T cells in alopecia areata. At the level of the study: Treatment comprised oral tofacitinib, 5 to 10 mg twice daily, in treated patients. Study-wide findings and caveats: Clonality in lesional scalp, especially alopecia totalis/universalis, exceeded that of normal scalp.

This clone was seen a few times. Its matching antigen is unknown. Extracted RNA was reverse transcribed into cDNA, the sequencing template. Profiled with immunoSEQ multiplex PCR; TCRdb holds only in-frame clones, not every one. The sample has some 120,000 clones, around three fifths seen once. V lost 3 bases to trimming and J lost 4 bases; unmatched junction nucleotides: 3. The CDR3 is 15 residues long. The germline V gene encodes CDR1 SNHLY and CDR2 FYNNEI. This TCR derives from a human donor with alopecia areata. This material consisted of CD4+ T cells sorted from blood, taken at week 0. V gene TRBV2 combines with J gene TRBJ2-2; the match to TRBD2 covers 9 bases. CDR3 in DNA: TGTGCCAGCAGTGAGCTAGCGGGGTTCACCGGGGAGCTGTTTTTT. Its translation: CASSELAGFTGELFF.